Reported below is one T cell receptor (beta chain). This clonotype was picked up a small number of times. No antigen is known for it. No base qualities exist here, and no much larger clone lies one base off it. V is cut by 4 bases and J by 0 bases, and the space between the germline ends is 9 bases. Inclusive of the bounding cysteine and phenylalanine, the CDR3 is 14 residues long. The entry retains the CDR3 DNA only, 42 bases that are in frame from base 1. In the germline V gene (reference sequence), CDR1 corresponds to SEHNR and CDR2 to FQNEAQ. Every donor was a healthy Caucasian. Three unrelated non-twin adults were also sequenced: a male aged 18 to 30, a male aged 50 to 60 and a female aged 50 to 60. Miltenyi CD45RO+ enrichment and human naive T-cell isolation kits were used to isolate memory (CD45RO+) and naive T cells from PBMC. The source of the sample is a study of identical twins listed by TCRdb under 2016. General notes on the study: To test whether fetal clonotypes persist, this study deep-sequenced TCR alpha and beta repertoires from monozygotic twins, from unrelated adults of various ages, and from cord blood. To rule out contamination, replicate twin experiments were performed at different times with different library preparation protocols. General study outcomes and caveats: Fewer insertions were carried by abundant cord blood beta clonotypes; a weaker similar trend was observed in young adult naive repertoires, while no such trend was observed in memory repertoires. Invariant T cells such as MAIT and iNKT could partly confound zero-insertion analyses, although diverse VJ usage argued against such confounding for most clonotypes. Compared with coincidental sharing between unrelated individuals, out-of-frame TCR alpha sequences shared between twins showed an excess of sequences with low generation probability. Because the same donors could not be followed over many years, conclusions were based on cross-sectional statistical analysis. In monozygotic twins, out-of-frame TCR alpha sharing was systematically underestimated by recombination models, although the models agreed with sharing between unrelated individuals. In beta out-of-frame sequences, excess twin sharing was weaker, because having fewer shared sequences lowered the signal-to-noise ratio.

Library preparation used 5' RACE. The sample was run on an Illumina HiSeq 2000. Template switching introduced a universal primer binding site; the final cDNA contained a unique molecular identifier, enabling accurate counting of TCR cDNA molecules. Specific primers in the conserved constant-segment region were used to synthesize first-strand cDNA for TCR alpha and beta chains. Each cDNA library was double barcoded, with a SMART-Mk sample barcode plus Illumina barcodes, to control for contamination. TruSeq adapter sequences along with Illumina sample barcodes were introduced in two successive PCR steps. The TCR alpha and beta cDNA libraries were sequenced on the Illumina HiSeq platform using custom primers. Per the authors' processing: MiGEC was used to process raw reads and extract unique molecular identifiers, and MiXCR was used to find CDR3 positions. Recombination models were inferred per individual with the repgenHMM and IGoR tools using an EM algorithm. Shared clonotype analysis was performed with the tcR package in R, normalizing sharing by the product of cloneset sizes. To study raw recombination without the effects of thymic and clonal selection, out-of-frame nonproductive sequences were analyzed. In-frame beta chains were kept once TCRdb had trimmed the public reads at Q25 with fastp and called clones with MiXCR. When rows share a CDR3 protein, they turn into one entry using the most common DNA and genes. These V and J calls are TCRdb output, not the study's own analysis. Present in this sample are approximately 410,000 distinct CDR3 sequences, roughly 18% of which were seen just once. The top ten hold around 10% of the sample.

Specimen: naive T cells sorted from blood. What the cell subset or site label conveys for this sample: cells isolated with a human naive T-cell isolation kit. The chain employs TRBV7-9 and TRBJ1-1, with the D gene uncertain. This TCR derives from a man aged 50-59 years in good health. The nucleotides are TGTGCCAGCAGCTCCGGACCTATGAACACTGAAGCTTTCTTT. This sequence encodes CASSSGPMNTEAFF.